These T cell receptor beta chains were read from a single sample in a study of blood T cell repertoires in COVID-19. Measured with immunoSEQ multiplex PCR; TCRdb has only the in-frame clones, and not every one. This table holds roughly 50,000 clones, more than 75% found once. The sequencing input was peripheral blood. These receptors all come from a woman of 80 years or more with COVID-19, enrolled during active disease. CDR3s include the opening cysteine and the closing phenylalanine or tryptophan. The D gene is left open where the match is weak. A row's size may be missing; if present it is once, few, many or a size class.

>once|TRBJ1-6|NA|TRBV6-6
TGTGCCAGCAGTTACTTAACAGGAAATTCACCCCTCCACTTT
CASSYLTGNSPLHF
>NA|TRBJ2-1|TRBD2|TRBV5-1
TGCGCCAGCAGCTTGGCCATGATAGCGGGAGGGTCGTACAATGAGCAGTTCTTC
CASSLAMIAGGSYNEQFF
>once|TRBJ2-7|NA|TRBV7-6
TGTGCCAGCAGCTTAAGAGGGGGTCTCCCCTACGAGCAGTACTTC
CASSLRGGLPYEQYF
>NA|TRBJ1-1|NA|TRBV5-4
TGTGCCAGCACGGGCGGGGGCGATGAAGCTTTCTTT
CASTGGGDEAFF
>NA|TRBJ2-5|NA|TRBV6-2/TRBV6-3
TGTGCCAGCAGTTACGCAGGGGCTACGGAGACCCAGTACTTC
CASSYAGATETQYF
>NA|TRBJ2-5|TRBD1|TRBV18
TGTGCCAGCTCCCCCGGGACAGGGGCAGGGGAGACCCAGTACTTC
CASSPGTGAGETQYF
>NA|TRBJ1-6|TRBD1|TRBV14
TGTGCCAGCAGCCGGAACAGGGGTTGGTATAATTCACCCCTCCACTTT
CASSRNRGWYNSPLHF
>NA|TRBJ2-2|TRBD2|TRBV7-2
TGTGCCAGCAGCTTTCTGTCCCTAGCGGCGAACACCGGGGAGCTGTTTTTT
CASSFLSLAANTGELFF
>NA|TRBJ2-3|NA|TRBV6-5
TGTGCCAGCAGCCGGGACACCAACACAGATACGCAGTATTTT
CASSRDTNTDTQYF
>NA|TRBJ1-1|TRBD1|TRBV5-4
TGTGCCAGCAGCAGGGGACAGGGGAACACTGAAGCTTTCTTT
CASSRGQGNTEAFF
>NA|TRBJ2-5|NA|TRBV3-1/TRBV3-2
TGTGCCAGCAGCCAAGGCGGACTGCAGACCCAGTACTTC
CASSQGGLQTQYF
>NA|TRBJ2-6|TRBD1|TRBV19
TGTGCCAGCAACCGAGGACAGGCGAGCTCTGGGGCCAACGTCCTGACTTTC
CASNRGQASSGANVLTF
>NA|TRBJ1-2|NA|TRBV12-3/TRBV12-4
TGTGCCAGCAGTTTTAAAACAGTCTATGGCTACACCTTC
CASSFKTVYGYTF
>once|TRBJ2-3|TRBD2|TRBV5-1
TGCGCCAGCCGCGGGGGAAGCACAGATACGCAGTATTTT
CASRGGSTDTQYF
>NA|TRBJ1-4|NA|TRBV5-1
TGCGCCAGCAGCCTGCTTAGCCCACGAGGTGAAAAACTGTTTTTT
CASSLLSPRGEKLFF
>once|TRBJ2-5|TRBD2|TRBV5-1
TGCGCCAGCAGAGCGGGAGTGTCTCAAGAGACCCAGTACTTC
CASRAGVSQETQYF
>NA|TRBJ2-5|NA|TRBV2
TGTGCCAGCGAGGGCATGGAGACCCAGTACTTC
CASEGMETQYF
>NA|TRBJ2-3|TRBD2|TRBV10-1
TGCGCCAGGCGGGGGACCACCCCTACGCAGTATTTT
CARRGTTPTQYF
>NA|TRBJ1-2|NA|TRBV6-4
TGTGCCAGCTCTCTTGAGGGGGGGCTCTCCTATGGCTACACCTTC
CASSLEGGLSYGYTF
>once|TRBJ1-5|NA|TRBV7-9
TGTGCCAGCAGCTTAGCCCCGGGGCCCCAGCATTTT
CASSLAPGPQHF
>once|TRBJ1-2|NA|TRBV9
TGTGCCAGCAGCGTAGAGGGAACAGGGCGATTGAAAGGCTACACCTTC
CASSVEGTGRLKGYTF
>NA|TRBJ1-2|NA|TRBV28
TGTGCCAGCAGAACACAGGGACCGAAGTATGGCTACACCTTC
CASRTQGPKYGYTF
>once|TRBJ1-2|NA|TRBV19
TGTGCCACGAGCGCCCTCCTTAACTATGGCTACACCTTC
CATSALLNYGYTF
>NA|TRBJ2-2|TRBD2|TRBV27
TGTGCCAGCAGTTTAATACTAGCGGGAGGGCCAGACACCGGGGAGCTGTTTTTT
CASSLILAGGPDTGELFF
>once|TRBJ2-7|NA|TRBV5-1
TGCGCCAGCCGGGAGGGAGGCGCAGGGGGCGAGCAGTACTTC
CASREGGAGGEQYF
>NA|TRBJ2-1|NA|TRBV11-2
TGTGCCAGCAGCTCGCCTCAGTACAATGAGCAGTTCTTC
CASSSPQYNEQFF